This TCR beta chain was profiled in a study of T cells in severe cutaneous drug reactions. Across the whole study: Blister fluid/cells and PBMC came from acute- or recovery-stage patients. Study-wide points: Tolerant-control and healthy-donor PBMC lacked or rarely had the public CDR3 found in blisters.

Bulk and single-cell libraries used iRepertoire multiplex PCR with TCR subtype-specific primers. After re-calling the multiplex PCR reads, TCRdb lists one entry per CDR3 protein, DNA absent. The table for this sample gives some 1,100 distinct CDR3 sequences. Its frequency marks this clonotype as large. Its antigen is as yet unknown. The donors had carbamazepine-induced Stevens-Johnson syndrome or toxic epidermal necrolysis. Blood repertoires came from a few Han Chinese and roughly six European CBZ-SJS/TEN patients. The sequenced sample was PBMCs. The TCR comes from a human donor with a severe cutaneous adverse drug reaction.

The CDR3 protein is CASSQDIETLGYGYTF. The chain carries TRBV4-2 and TRBJ1-2. The CDR3 is 16 residues long. The germline gives CDR1 LGHNA, CDR2 YNFKEQ.